This T cell receptor beta chain derives from a study of blood T cell repertoires in COVID-19. The wider study: Acute and convalescent COVID-19 samples came from the United States, Italy and Spain. In each case, the material was cDNA or gDNA derived from T cells, B-cell-depleted T cells, or PBMCs.

Under the authors' procedure: How many nucleated cells were present was estimated from reference gene primer amplification. Assay: immunoSEQ multiplex PCR; the TCRdb copy retains only in-frame clones and omits some. The V and J calls and clone size are taken from that table; D and trimming were inferred from the DNA. The data hold under 300,000 clones, with about 82% observed a single time. The CDR3 has 16 amino acids. V shed 4 bases and J shed 4 bases, with 14 bases lying between them. Germline CDR1 is SGHVS and CDR2 is FQNEAQ. The sequenced sample was peripheral blood. The sequence was collected from a man older than 75 with acute or convalescent COVID-19. The chain uses TRBV7-8 and TRBJ1-6; D call uncertain. The CDR3 reads CASSSRVGLYNSPLHF. The CDR3 coding sequence is TGTGCCAGCAGCTCCCGGGTGGGTCTTTATAATTCACCCCTCCACTTT.